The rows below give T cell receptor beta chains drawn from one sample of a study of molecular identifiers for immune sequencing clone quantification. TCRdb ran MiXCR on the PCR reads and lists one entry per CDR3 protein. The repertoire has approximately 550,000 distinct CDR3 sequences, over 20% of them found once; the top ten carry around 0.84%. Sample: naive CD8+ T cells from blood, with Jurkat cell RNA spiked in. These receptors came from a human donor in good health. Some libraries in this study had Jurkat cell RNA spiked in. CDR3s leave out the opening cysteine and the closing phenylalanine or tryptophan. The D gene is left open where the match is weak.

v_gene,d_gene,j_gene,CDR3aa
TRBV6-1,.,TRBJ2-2,AGSQTDSNTGGLF
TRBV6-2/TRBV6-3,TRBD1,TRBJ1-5,ASSTGTAYSNQPQH
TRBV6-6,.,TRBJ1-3,ASRSGPPTETTLEITIY
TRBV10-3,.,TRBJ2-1,AISYRGGDEQF
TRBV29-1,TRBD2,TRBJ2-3,SVEDVSGSTDTQY
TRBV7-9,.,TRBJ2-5,ASSSPPPGRQETQY
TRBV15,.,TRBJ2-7,ATSPFPGPSSYEQY
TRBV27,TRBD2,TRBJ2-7,ASSSLTSGGSSYEQY
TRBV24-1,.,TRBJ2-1,ATSDPLGYEQF
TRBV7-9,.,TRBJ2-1,ASRHRLSSYNEQF
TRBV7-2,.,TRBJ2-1,ASSEPHYNEQF
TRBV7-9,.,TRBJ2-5,ASSPQAQETQY
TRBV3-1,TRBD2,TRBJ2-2,ASSLGLAPNTGELF
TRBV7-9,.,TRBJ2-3,ASSLEGRRADTQY
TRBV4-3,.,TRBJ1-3,ASSQDRNSNSGNTIY
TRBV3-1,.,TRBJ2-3,ASSQDLAQPTTDTQY
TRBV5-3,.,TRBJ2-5,ASSPGTPKETQY
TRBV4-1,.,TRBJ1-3,ASSQDIGNTIY
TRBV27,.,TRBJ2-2,ASSSPGSGRELF
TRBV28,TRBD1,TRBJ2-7,ASSLQGQGNNEQY
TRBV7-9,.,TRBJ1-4,ASSLGGIKEKLF
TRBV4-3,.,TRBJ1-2,AGSQDFRPGHYGYT
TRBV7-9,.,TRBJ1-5,ASSSSTTPNQPQH
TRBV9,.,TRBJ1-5,ASSVGAEGQPQH
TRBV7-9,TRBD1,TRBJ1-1,ASSLGNRGVGTEAF
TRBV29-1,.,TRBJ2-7,SVVGGGGSSRYEQY
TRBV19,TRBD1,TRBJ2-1,ASSLGQGRGNEQF
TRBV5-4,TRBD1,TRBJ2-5,ASSFTGTAQETQY
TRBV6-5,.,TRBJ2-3,ASSYSPQASAGTDTQY
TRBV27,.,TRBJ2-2,ASSLSREAGELF
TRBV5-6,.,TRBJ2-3,ASSSLTTTDTQY
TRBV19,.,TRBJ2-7,ASSMGGVTYEQY
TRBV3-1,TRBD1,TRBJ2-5,ASSPKLATGTETQY
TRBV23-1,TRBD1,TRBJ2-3,ASSRTRQGGTDTQY
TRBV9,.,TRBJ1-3,ASSVAGSGNIIY
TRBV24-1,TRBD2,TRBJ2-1,ATSSRASGNNEQF
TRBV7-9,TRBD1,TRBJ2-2,ASSGQGVTGELF
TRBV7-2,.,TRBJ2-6,ASSLPVAYLNAGANVLT
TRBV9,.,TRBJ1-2,ASSPPLFNYGYT
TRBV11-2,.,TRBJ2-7,ASSLGTVPVEQY
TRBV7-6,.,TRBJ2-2,ASSSPMAMNTGELF
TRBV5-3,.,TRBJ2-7,ASSLYEEMPYEQY
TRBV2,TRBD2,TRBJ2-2,AGSDPSGRAGELF
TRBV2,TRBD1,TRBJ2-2,ASSEDRGRTNTGELF
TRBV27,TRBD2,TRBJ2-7,ASSYAGGTPC
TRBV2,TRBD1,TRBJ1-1,ASSDLQGARTEAL
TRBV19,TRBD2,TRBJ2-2,ASTTLGTSGRLGELF
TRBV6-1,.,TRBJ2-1,ASSESGSGEF
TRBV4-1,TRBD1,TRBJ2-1,ASSQYTGGTYNEQF
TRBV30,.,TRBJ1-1,AWSVLGYTEAF
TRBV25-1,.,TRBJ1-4,ASSEPQVEKLF
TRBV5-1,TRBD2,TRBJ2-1,ASTPPTSGSPSYNEQF
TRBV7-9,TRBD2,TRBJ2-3,ASSSERGVTDTQY
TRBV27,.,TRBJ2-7,ASSLSAQTFYEQY
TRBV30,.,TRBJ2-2,AWSGGPNTGELS
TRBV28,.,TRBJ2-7,ASGRDPPYEQY
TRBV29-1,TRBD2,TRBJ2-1,SGGLAYNEQF
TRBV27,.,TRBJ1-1,ASSSSGPPTAEAF